Shown below are 18 T cell receptor beta chains from a single sample sequenced in a study of blood T cell repertoires in COVID-19. Method: immunoSEQ multiplex PCR; TCRdb's copy keeps in-frame clones and lacks some. Here the sample spans fewer than 350,000 clones, 65% to 90% being singletons. The sample taken for sequencing was peripheral blood. The receptors here all came from an older woman with active or convalescent COVID-19.

Comment on this clone: Additional DNA sequences in this sample encode the identical CDR3. V usage is TRBV30 and J usage is TRBJ1-2; 7 bases are a match to TRBD1. Germline V gene sequence: CDR1 GTSNPN, CDR2 SVGIG (reference sequence). The CDR3 is 12 residues long. J gave up 6 bases and V 0 bases, and 1 base lay outside the gene matches. CDR3 sequence reads: CAWSVQGDGYTF. As DNA, the CDR3 is TGTGCCTGGAGTGTCCAGGGGGATGGCTACACCTTC. The entire variable domain, with the rest obtained from reference TRBV30 and TRBJ1-2, is as follows: SQTIHQWPATLVQPVGSPLSLECTVEGTSNPNLYWYRQAAGRGLQLLFYSVGIGQISSEVPQNLSASRPQDRQFILSSKKLLLSDSGFYLCAWSVQGDGYTFGSGTRLTVV.

This chain joins TRBV11-2 and TRBJ2-7; D remains unclear. Deletions cut 5 bases from V and 4 bases from J, with 3 bases between. The length of the CDR3 is 10 residues. Per germline, CDR1 SGHAT and CDR2 FQNNGV. The CDR3 spells CASSQYEQYF. CDR3 DNA: TGTGCCAGCAGCCAATACGAGCAGTACTTC.

This chain uses TRBV7-8 with TRBJ2-5; D remains unclear. The CDR3 is 13 amino acids. V gave up 1 base and J gave up 2 bases, with 5 bases separating them. CDR1 SGHVS and CDR2 FQNEAQ come from the germline V gene. CDR3 loop: CASSLGAQETQYF. CDR3 bases: TGTGCCAGCAGCTTAGGGGCACAAGAGACCCAGTACTTC.

The V gene is TRBV27, the J gene TRBJ2-1, with D unclear. V dropped 3 bases and J dropped 6 bases, with 9 bases sitting between them. The V gene's germline CDR1 is MNHEY and CDR2 SMNVEV (reference sequence). This CDR3 region has 13 residues. CDR3 bases: TGTGCCAGCAGTTTTGTGGTGGCCAATGAGCAGTTCTTC. Its translation is CASSFVVANEQFF.

The chain links TRBV6-5 to TRBJ2-5; TRBD2 agrees at 10 bases. This CDR3 comprises 16 residues. The J segment lost 4 bases and the V segment lost 2 bases, leaving 7 bases of the junction unmatched. Germline values: CDR1 MNHEY, CDR2 SVGAGI. CDR3 sequence: CASSYLSSGGAETQYF. CDR3 DNA: TGTGCCAGCAGTTACCTCTCGAGCGGGGGGGCAGAGACCCAGTACTTC.

This clone has a single count. CDR3 nucleotides: TGCAGCGTCGGAGGACAGGGTAACACTGAAGCTTTCTTT. Translating it yields CSVGGQGNTEAFF. The chain carries TRBV29-1 and TRBJ1-1; 8 bases are a match to TRBD1. The CDR3 is made up of 13 amino acids. From germline, CDR1 is SQVTM and CDR2 ANQGSEA. Trimming cost V 6 bases and J 2 bases; bases outside gene matches: 5.

The gene calls are TRBV6-6 and TRBJ1-1, with D maybe TRBD1 (6 bases). The germline gives CDR1 MNHNY, CDR2 SVGAGI (reference sequence). V was pared by 0 bases and J by 7 bases, with 6 bases between. CDR3 length equals 12 residues. The CDR3 here is CASSYSDSEAFF. CDR3 sequence (DNA): TGTGCCAGCAGTTACTCGGACAGTGAAGCTTTCTTT.

The chain employs TRBV11-2 and TRBJ1-2; D possibly corresponds to TRBD1 (5 bases). Germline CDR1 and CDR2: SGHAT and FQNNGV. CDR3 length equals 17 residues. With 1 base removed from V and 3 bases from J, the gap between germline ends came to 18 bases. CDR3 DNA sequence: TGTGCCAGCAGCTTAGTGGGAGGGGAGGGGTTGTACTATGGCTACACCTTC. Its protein is CASSLVGGEGLYYGYTF.

This clone was observed a few times. The chain recombines TRBV5-1 with TRBJ2-5; D is possibly TRBD2 (6 bases). The CDR3 runs to 14 residues. The germline V gene has CDR1 SGHRS and CDR2 YFSETQ. The V and J ends lost 0 bases and 5 bases respectively, with 11 bases between them. CDR3 coding DNA: TGCGCCAGCAGCTTGGCGGGGAGGAGGGAGACCCAGTACTTC. Protein: CASSLAGRRETQYF.

The chain is built from TRBV6-2 or TRBV6-3 and TRBJ2-5; TRBD2 agrees at 13 bases. Germline CDR1 MNHEY, CDR2 SVGEGT. Trimming at V came to 5 bases and at J to 5 bases, leaving 8 bases not matched to a gene. The CDR3 length is 16 residues. The CDR3 region has the DNA TGTGCCAGCAGTCGACTAGCGGGGGGACGTTTGGAGACCCAGTACTTC. Translation: CASSRLAGGRLETQYF.

The sample holds a few counts of this clone. The DNA of the CDR3 is TGTGCCAGCTACTACGGGACACCCGAGCGACCCCTCCACTTT. Its translation: CASYYGTPERPLHF. V is TRBV6-6 and J is TRBJ1-6; perhaps TRBD1 as D (6 bases). Looked up from germline, CDR1 is MNHNY and CDR2 is SVGAGI (reference sequence). The CDR3 covers 14 residues. V was clipped by 8 bases and J by 12 bases, with 20 bases between them.

The CDR3 loop is CASSFFFEGDEQYF. In DNA form, the CDR3 reads TGCGCCAGCAGCTTCTTTTTTGAGGGGGACGAGCAGTACTTC. The rearrangement uses TRBV5-1 and TRBJ2-7, with D maybe TRBD1 (6 bases). V lost 2 bases to trimming and J lost 5 bases, with 14 bases between them. CDR3 size: 14 residues. Germline CDR1 is SGHRS and CDR2 is YFSETQ.

The chain has TRBV25-1 and TRBJ1-6, with TRBD1 matching over 7 bases. CDR1 and CDR2 (germline): MGHDK, SYGVNS. CDR3 size: 14 residues. V lost 3 bases and J lost 8; bases outside the gene matches: 4. The CDR3 loop reads CASSDGTVHSPLHF. The CDR3 DNA is TGTGCCAGCAGTGACGGGACAGTGCATTCACCCCTCCACTTT.

This clone was counted a single time. The J gene is TRBJ1-6, the V gene TRBV12-3 or TRBV12-4, with D unresolved. The CDR3 covers 12 residues. The V end was cut by 5 bases, the J end by 7 bases, with 6 bases between. The CDR3 loop reads CASSAVNSPLHF. The CDR3 bases are TGTGCCAGCAGTGCAGTGAATTCACCCCTCCACTTT.

The rearrangement joins TRBV19 to TRBJ1-6; 10 positions match TRBD1. The CDR3 is made up of 15 amino acids. The trim removed 3 bases at V and 8 bases at J, leaving 4 bases unmatched. CDR1 is LNHDA and CDR2 is SQIVND in the germline V gene (reference sequence). CDR3 in DNA: TGTGCCAGTAGTATCGGGACAGGGGACGATTCACCCCTCCACTTT. Translation: CASSIGTGDDSPLHF.

J is TRBJ2-7 and V is TRBV5-4; D is possibly TRBD2 (6 bases). V was pared by 0 bases and J by 0 bases, with 10 bases between. The CDR3 runs 15 residues. CDR1 and CDR2 from the germline V gene are SGHNT and YYREEE (reference sequence). Here the CDR3 reads CASSLGLANSYEQYF. The CDR3 coding sequence is TGTGCCAGCAGCTTGGGGCTAGCGAACTCCTACGAGCAGTACTTC.

The J gene is TRBJ2-2, the V gene TRBV10-1, with D hard to call. V lost 4 bases and J lost 8, with 11 bases in between. Looked up from germline, CDR1 is WNHNN and CDR2 is SYGVQD (reference sequence). The CDR3 is made up of 13 amino acids. CDR3 region: CASSVERSGELFF. CDR3 in DNA: TGCGCCAGCAGTGTAGAACGGTCTGGGGAGCTGTTTTTT.

The chain is built from TRBV6-4 and TRBJ2-5; tentative D call: TRBD2 (6 bases). The CDR3 has 15 residues. V was shortened by 7 bases and J by 3 bases, with 18 bases between the two germline ends. Germline CDR1 reads MRHNA; CDR2 reads SNTAGT. CDR3 sequence: CASTLWRGREETQYF. The CDR3 DNA is TGTGCCAGCACTCTCTGGCGGGGAAGGGAAGAGACCCAGTACTTC.